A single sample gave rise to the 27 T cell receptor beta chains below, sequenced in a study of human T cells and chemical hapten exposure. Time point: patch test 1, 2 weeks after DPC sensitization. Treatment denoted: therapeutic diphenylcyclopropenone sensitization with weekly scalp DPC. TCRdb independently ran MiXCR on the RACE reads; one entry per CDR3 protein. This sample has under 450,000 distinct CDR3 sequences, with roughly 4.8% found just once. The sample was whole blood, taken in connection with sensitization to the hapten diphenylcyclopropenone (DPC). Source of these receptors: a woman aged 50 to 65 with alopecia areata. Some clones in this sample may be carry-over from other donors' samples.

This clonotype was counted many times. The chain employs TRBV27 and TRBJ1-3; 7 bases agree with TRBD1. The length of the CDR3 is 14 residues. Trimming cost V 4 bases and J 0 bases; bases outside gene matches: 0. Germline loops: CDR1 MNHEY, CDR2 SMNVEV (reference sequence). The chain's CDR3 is CASSYRGSGNTIYF. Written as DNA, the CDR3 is TGTGCCAGCAGTTACAGGGGCTCTGGAAACACCATATATTTT.

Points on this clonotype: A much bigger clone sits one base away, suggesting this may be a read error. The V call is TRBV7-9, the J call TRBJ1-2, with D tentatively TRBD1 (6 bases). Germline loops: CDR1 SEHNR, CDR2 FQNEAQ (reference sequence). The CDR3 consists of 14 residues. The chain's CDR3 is CASSLVGQYHGNTF. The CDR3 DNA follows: TGTGCCAGCAGCTTAGTGGGACAATACCATGGCAACACCTTC.

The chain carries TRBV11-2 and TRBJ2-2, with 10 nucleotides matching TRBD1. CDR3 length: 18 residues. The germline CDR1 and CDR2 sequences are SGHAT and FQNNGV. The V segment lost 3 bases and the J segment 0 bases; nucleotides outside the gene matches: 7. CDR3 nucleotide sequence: TGTGCCAGCAGCTTTTTACCCGGGACAGGGGCGAACACCGGGGAGCTGTTTTTT. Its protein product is CASSFLPGTGANTGELFF.

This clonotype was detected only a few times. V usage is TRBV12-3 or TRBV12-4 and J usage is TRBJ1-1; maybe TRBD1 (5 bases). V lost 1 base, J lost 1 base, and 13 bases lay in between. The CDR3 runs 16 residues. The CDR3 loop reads CASSLDRWQGNTEAFF. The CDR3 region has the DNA TGTGCCAGCAGTTTAGACCGGTGGCAGGGGAACACTGAAGCTTTCTTT.

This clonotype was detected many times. This CDR3 is CASSLEGPGTEAFF. The CDR3 coding sequence is TGTGCCAGCAGCTTAGAAGGTCCGGGGACTGAAGCTTTCTTT. This sequence joins TRBV7-9 and TRBJ1-1; D gene ambiguous. Trimming took 1 base from V and 5 from J, leaving 11 bases between them. CDR1 is SEHNR and CDR2 is FQNEAQ in the germline V gene (reference sequence). The CDR3 covers 14 residues.

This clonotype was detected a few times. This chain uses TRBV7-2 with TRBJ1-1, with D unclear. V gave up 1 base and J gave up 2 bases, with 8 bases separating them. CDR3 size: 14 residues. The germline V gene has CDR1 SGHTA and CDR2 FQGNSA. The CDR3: CASSLDWGNTEAFF. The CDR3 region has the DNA TGTGCCAGCAGCTTAGATTGGGGTAACACTGAAGCTTTCTTT.

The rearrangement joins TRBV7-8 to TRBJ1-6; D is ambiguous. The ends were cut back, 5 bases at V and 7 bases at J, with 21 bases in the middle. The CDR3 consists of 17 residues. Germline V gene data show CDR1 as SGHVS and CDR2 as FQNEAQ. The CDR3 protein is CASSLAGINAQNSPLHF. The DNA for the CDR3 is TGTGCCAGCAGCCTCGCGGGTATCAACGCTCAGAATTCACCCCTCCACTTT. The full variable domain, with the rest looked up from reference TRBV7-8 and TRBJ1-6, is GAGVSQSPRYKVAKRGQDVALRCDPISGHVSLFWYQQALGQGPEFLTYFQNEAQLDKSGLPSDRFFAERPEGSVSTLKIQRTQQEDSAVYLCASSLAGINAQNSPLHFGNGTRLTVT.

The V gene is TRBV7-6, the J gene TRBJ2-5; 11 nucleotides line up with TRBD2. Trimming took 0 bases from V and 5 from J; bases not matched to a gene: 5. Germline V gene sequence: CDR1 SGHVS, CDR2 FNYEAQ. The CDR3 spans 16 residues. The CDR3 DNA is TGTGCCAGCAGCTTAGCGCATACTAGCGGGAGTGAGACCCAGTACTTC. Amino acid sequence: CASSLAHTSGSETQYF.

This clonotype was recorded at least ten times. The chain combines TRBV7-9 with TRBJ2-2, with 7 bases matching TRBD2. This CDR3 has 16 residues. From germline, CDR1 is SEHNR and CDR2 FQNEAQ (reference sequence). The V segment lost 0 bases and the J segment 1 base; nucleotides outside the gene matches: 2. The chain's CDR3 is CASSLAGLGNTGELFF. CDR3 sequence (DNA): TGTGCCAGCAGCTTAGCAGGACTAGGGAACACCGGGGAGCTGTTTTTT.

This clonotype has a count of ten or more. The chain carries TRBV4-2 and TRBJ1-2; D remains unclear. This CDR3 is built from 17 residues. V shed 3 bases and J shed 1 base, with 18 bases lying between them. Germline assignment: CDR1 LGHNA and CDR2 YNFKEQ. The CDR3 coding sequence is TGTGCCAGCAGCCAGAATCTACGGGAACCCAATAACTATGGCTACACCTTC. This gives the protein CASSQNLREPNNYGYTF.

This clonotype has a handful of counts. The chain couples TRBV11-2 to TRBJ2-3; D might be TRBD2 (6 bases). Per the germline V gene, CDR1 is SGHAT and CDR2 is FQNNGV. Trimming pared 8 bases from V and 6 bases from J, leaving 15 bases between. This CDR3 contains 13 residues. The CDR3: CASQGGVRDTQYF. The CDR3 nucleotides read TGTGCCAGCCAAGGAGGGGTTCGTGATACGCAGTATTTT.

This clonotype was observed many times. The CDR3 DNA sequence: TGTGCCAGCAGTGAAAAGGGACAGGGGGCTCAGCCCCAGCATTTT. Encoded protein: CASSEKGQGAQPQHF. The rearrangement uses TRBV6-1 and TRBJ1-5, with 12 nucleotides matching TRBD1. J was trimmed by 6 bases and V by 2 bases; bases with no gene match: 2. Germline lookup yields CDR1 MNHNS and CDR2 SASEGT. The CDR3 is made up of 15 amino acids.

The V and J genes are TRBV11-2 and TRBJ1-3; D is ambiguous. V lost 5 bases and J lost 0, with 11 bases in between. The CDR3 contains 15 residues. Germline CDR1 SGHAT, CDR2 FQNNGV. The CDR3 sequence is CASSRYSSSGNTIYF. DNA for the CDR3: TGTGCCAGCAGCCGTTACAGTTCCTCTGGAAACACCATATATTTT.

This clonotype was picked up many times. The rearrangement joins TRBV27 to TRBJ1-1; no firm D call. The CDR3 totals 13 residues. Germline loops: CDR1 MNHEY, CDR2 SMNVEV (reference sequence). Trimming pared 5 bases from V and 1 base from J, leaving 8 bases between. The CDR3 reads CASSIGKNTEAFF. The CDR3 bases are TGTGCCAGCAGTATCGGAAAGAACACTGAAGCTTTCTTT.

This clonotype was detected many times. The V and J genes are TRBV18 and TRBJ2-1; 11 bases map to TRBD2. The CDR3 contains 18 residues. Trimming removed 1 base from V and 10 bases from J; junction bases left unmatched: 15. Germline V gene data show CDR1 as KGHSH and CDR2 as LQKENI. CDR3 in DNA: TGTGCCAGCTCACCACGGGTAGCGGGAGGGCCCGATGTGGCCGAGCAGTTCTTC. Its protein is CASSPRVAGGPDVAEQFF.

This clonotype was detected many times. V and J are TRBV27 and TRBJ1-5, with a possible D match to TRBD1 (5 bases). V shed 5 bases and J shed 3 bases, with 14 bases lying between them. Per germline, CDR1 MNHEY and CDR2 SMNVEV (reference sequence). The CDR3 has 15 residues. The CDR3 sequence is CASSQRGSYNQPQHF. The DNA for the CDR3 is TGTGCCAGCAGTCAGCGGGGCAGCTACAATCAGCCCCAGCATTTT.

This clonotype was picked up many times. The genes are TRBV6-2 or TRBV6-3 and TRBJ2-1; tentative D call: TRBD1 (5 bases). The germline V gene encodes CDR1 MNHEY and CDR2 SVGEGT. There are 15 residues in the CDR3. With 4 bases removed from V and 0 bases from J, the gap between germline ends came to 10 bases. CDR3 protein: CASSLGPISYNEQFF. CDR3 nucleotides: TGTGCCAGCAGTTTGGGGCCAATCTCCTACAATGAGCAGTTCTTC.

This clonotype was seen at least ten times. The CDR3 spells CSVGAGETQYF. The CDR3 bases are TGCAGCGTTGGGGCAGGAGAGACCCAGTACTTC. The rearrangement uses TRBV29-1 and TRBJ2-5, with D hard to call. Germline CDR1 is SQVTM and CDR2 is ANQGSEA. V gave up 4 bases and J gave up 4 bases, with 7 bases separating them. CDR3 size: 11 residues.

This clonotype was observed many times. CDR3 in DNA: TGTGCCAGCAGCTTGAATGGGGATGAAAAACTGTTTTTT. It specifies CASSLNGDEKLFF. This sequence joins TRBV7-9 and TRBJ1-4, with no clear D. The CDR3 contains 13 residues. V shed 3 bases and J shed 6 bases, with 8 bases lying between them. The germline V gene encodes CDR1 SEHNR and CDR2 FQNEAQ (reference sequence). Combining the CDR3 with reference TRBV7-9 and TRBJ1-4 gives the whole variable domain DTGVSQNPRHKITKRGQNVTFRCDPISEHNRLYWYRQTLGQGPEFLTYFQNEAQLEKSRLLSDRFSAERPKGSFSTLEIQRTEQGDSAMYLCASSLNGDEKLFFGSGTQLSVL.

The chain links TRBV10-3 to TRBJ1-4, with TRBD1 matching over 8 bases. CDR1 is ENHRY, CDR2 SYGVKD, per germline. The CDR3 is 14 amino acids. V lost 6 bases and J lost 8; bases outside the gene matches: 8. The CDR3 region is CAIRGTGGFEKLFF. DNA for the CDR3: TGTGCCATCAGGGGGACAGGAGGATTCGAAAAACTGTTTTTT.

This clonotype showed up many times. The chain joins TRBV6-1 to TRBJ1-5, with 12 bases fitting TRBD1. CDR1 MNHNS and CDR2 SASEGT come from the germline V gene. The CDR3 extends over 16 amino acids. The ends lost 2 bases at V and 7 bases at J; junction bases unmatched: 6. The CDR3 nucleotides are TGTGCCAGCAGTGAATGGGGACAGGGGGCTCGGCAGCCCCAGCATTTT. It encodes CASSEWGQGARQPQHF.

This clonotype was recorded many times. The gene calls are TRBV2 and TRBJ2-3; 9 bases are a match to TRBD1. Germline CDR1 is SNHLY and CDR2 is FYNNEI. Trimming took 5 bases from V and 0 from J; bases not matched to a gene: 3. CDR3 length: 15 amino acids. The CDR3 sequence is CASSRDRASTDTQYF. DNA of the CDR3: TGTGCCAGCAGTCGGGACAGGGCAAGCACAGATACGCAGTATTTT.

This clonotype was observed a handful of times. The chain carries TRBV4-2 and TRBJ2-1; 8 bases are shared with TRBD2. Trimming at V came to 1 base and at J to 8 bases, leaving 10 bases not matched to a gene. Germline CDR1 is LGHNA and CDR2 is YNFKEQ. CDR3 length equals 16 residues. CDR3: CASSQALTGGGHEQFF. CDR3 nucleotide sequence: TGTGCCAGCAGCCAAGCACTAACGGGAGGGGGACATGAGCAGTTCTTC.

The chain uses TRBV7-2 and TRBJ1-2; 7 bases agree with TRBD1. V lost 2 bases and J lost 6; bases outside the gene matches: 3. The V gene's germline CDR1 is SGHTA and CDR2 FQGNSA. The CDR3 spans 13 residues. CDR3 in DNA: TGTGCCAGCAGCTTAACACAGGGGAATGGCTACACCTTC. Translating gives CASSLTQGNGYTF.

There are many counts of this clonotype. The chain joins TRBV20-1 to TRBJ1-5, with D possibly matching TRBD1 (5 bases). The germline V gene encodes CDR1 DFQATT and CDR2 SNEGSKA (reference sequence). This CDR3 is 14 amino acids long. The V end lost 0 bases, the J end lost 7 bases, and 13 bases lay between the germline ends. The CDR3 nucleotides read TGCAGTGCTAGAGATGGTAGGGGTAGGCAGCCCCAGCATTTT. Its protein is CSARDGRGRQPQHF.

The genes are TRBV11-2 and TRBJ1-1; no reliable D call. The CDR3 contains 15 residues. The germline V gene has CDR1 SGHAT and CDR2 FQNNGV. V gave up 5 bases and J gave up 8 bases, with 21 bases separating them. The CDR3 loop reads CASSTPLIGRLEAFF. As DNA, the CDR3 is TGTGCCAGCAGCACGCCTTTGATAGGGCGCCTAGAAGCTTTCTTT. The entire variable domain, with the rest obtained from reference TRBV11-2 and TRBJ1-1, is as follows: EAGVAQSPRYKIIEKRQSVAFWCNPISGHATLYWYQQILGQGPKLLIQFQNNGVVDDSQLPKDRFSAERLKGVDSTLKIQPAKLEDSAVYLCASSTPLIGRLEAFFGQGTRLTVV.

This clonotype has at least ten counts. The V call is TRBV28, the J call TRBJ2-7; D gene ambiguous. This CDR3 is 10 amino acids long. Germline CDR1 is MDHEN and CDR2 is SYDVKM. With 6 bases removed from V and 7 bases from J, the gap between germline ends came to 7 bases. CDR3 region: CASSQVEQYF. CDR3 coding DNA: TGTGCCAGCAGCCAGGTTGAGCAGTACTTC.